This T cell receptor (beta chain) was found in a study of blood T cell repertoires in COVID-19. The recovered donors of Cohort 3 showed two negative PCRs, clearance, or symptom resolution. The repertoire was sequenced with immunoSEQ multiplex PCR; TCRdb's copy has only in-frame clones and lacks some. The profile shows 160,000 or so clones, more than 75% of them singletons. There are 16 residues in the CDR3. Germline V gives CDR1 LGHDT, CDR2 YNNKEL (reference sequence). Trimming at V came to 6 bases and at J to 7 bases, leaving 12 bases not matched to a gene. V usage is TRBV3-1 (or the pseudogene TRBV3-2) and J usage is TRBJ2-2; the match to TRBD1 covers 9 bases. The receptor was isolated from a man aged 35 to 55 who had recovered from COVID-19. Material for sequencing was PBMCs or T cells enriched from blood (not recorded which). CDR3 region: CASRPGQGQWSGELFF. The CDR3 DNA reads TGTGCCAGCAGGCCCGGACAGGGGCAATGGAGCGGGGAGCTGTTTTTT.